This record covers a single T cell receptor beta chain. What it recognizes is unknown. Via MiXCR, TCRdb re-called the 5' RACE reads, giving one row per CDR3 protein. In the table there are roughly 470,000 distinct CDR3 sequences, roughly a quarter of which are singletons. CDR3 length: 12 amino acids. Looked up from germline, CDR1 is KGHSH and CDR2 is LQKENI. The germline V and J ends were trimmed by 6 bases and 6 bases, with 10 bases remaining between them. The data were obtained in a study of CD8 T cells in ankylosing spondylitis. Study outcomes and limitations: Ankylosing spondylitis blood seemed to carry a telltale TCR beta motif made of fewer than 10 highly homologous variants. Disease-associated clones were reportedly significantly overrepresented in matched ankylosing spondylitis synovial fluid.

The rearrangement links TRBV18 to TRBJ2-3; D ambiguous. The sequencing sample was made of blood, either unsorted or a sorted T cell fraction (not recorded which). The receptor's source is a male donor with ankylosing spondylitis. CDR3 protein: CASSTRRDTQYF. CDR3 nucleotide sequence: TGTGCCAGCTCGACTCGACGGGATACGCAGTATTTT.